The sequence of this T cell receptor beta chain was determined in a study of post-analysis software for immune sequencing data. Across the whole study: Both relapsing-remitting and secondary progressive multiple sclerosis featured among the disease courses, as did progressive-relapsing multiple sclerosis.

Germline CDR1 SGHNT, CDR2 YENEEA. V was cut by 5 bases and J by 10 bases, with 13 bases left in between. The CDR3 runs to 12 residues. In the case of this clonotype: The target antigen is unknown.

TCR beta libraries were prepared from cDNA with unique molecular identifiers. T cells numbering 1 to 10 million yielded roughly 500,000 cDNA molecules. Each CDR3 protein gets one entry after TCRdb re-called the PCR reads with MiXCR. The sample shows over 300,000 distinct CDR3 sequences, roughly 30% of them seen only once. Study observations and caveats: Roughly 5 TRBV segments occurring more often in patients than controls included TRBV5-6, TRBV5-1 and TRBV20-1. Under the F measure, samples that were prepared in one batch clustered strongly together. A significant reduction in normalized Chao1 diversity was observed in multiple sclerosis patients versus controls.

Sample: blood. The TCR was taken from a girl between 5 and 17 years old with multiple sclerosis. This sequence joins TRBV11-3 and TRBJ2-3, with a tentative D call TRBD2 (6 bases). The CDR3 region is CASSLTGEAQYF. CDR3 nucleotides: TGTGCCAGCAGCCTGACGGGGGAAGCGCAGTATTTT.